The 30 T cell receptor beta chains given below trace back to one sample, sequenced in a study of high-grade serous ovarian cancer treatment subgroups. Profiled with immunoSEQ multiplex PCR; TCRdb holds only in-frame clones, not every one. This table holds 25,000 to 30,000 clones, about 88% found once. The tumor samples were collected prior to definitive surgery or chemotherapy. Sequencing input: tumor tissue. All receptors derive from a human donor with high-grade serous ovarian cancer.

The gene calls are TRBV27 and TRBJ1-2; TRBD1 is a possible D gene (6 bases). Trimming stripped 8 bases from V and 3 bases from J, with 16 bases between. This CDR3 is 14 amino acids long. In germline, CDR1 is MNHEY, CDR2 SMNVEV (reference sequence). The CDR3 spells CASATQGKDYGYTF. For the CDR3, the DNA is TGTGCCAGCGCGACCCAGGGGAAAGACTATGGCTACACCTTC.

The chain combines TRBV28 with TRBJ1-2; D is ambiguous. The ends were cut back, 1 base at V and 5 bases at J, with 8 bases in the middle. The CDR3 has 13 residues. CDR1 and CDR2 (germline): MDHEN, SYDVKM. For the CDR3, the DNA is TGTGCCAGCAGTTTATATGGGTATTATGGCTACACCTTC. Amino acid sequence: CASSLYGYYGYTF.

V and J are TRBV7-9 and TRBJ2-7; 7 bases match TRBD1. After removal of 5 bases from V and 4 bases from J, the junction contained 11 bases not matched to a gene. Germline V gene data show CDR1 as SEHNR and CDR2 as FQNEAQ (reference sequence). The CDR3 is 15 amino acids. The CDR3 sequence: CASSRGTELSYEQYF. The DNA for the CDR3 is TGTGCCAGCAGCCGAGGGACAGAGTTATCTTACGAGCAGTACTTC.

The chain employs TRBV5-1 and TRBJ1-6, with 7 bases identical to TRBD1. Germline V gene lookup returns CDR1 SGHRS and CDR2 YFSETQ. The CDR3 runs 15 residues. V was pared by 2 bases and J by 4 bases, with 3 bases of the junction left unmatched. The CDR3 sequence: CASSFEQGYNSPLHF. DNA for the CDR3: TGCGCCAGCAGCTTCGAACAGGGGTATAATTCACCCCTCCACTTT. Filled out from reference TRBV5-1 and TRBJ1-6, the complete variable domain reads KAGVTQTPRYLIKTRGQQVTLSCSPISGHRSVSWYQQTPGQGLQFLFEYFSETQRNKGNFPGRFSGRQFSNSRSEMNVSTLELGDSALYLCASSFEQGYNSPLHFGNGTRLTVT.

V usage is TRBV10-3 and J usage is TRBJ2-7; 8 nucleotides match TRBD2. Germline-derived CDR1 and CDR2 are ENHRY and SYGVKD. The V and J ends lost 4 bases and 5 bases, in that order; junction bases with no gene match: 13. The CDR3 spans 16 residues. CDR3 sequence (DNA): TGTGCCATCAGTGCTCATACAGCGGGGGTGATCCACGAGCAGTACTTC. Its translation: CAISAHTAGVIHEQYF.

The V call is TRBV5-4, the J call TRBJ2-3; TRBD2 might be the D (5 bases). Per germline, CDR1 SGHNT and CDR2 YYREEE (reference sequence). V shed 4 bases and J shed 1 base, with 7 bases lying between them. The CDR3 is made up of 13 amino acids. CDR3 bases: TGTGCCAGCAGCACCGGGGGCACAGATACGCAGTATTTT. Translation: CASSTGGTDTQYF.

The rearrangement joins TRBV7-9 to TRBJ2-2; no clear D gene. Germline V CDR1 and CDR2: SEHNR, FQNEAQ (reference sequence). The CDR3 runs 16 residues. Trimming took off 1 base at V and 3 bases at J, with 12 bases between the two ends. The CDR3 loop is CASSLGSGFYTGELFF. The CDR3 DNA is TGTGCCAGCAGCTTAGGATCGGGTTTTTACACCGGGGAGCTGTTTTTT. Looking up the rest from reference TRBV7-9 and TRBJ2-2 gives the full variable domain: DTGVSQNPRHKITKRGQNVTFRCDPISEHNRLYWYRQTLGQGPEFLTYFQNEAQLEKSRLLSDRFSAERPKGSFSTLEIQRTEQGDSAMYLCASSLGSGFYTGELFFGEGSRLTVL.

The chain recombines TRBV6-1 with TRBJ1-1, with a possible D match to TRBD1 (5 bases). The germline V and J ends were trimmed by 4 bases and 1 base, with 7 bases remaining between them. From germline, CDR1 is MNHNS and CDR2 SASEGT. This CDR3 spans 13 amino acids. The CDR3 region has the DNA TGTGCCAGCAGTGGGGGGACGAACACTGAAGCTTTCTTT. Protein: CASSGGTNTEAFF.

The rearrangement joins TRBV5-1 to TRBJ1-4; the match to TRBD1 covers 9 bases. J was trimmed by 8 bases and V by 8 bases; bases with no gene match: 7. The germline V gene has CDR1 SGHRS and CDR2 YFSETQ. The CDR3 is 13 amino acids. The CDR3 sequence is CASGDREEEKLFF. Here the CDR3 DNA reads TGCGCCAGTGGGGACAGGGAAGAAGAAAAACTGTTTTTT.

This rearrangement joins TRBV27 to TRBJ2-7; the match to TRBD2 covers 8 bases. V was pared by 5 bases and J by 6 bases, with 12 bases of the junction left unmatched. CDR3 size: 15 residues. Germline V gene data show CDR1 as MNHEY and CDR2 as SMNVEV (reference sequence). The DNA of the CDR3 is TGTGCCAGCAGTCAAGGACTAGCTCTACCCACCGAGCAGTACTTC. This sequence encodes CASSQGLALPTEQYF.

The rearrangement uses TRBV11-2 and TRBJ2-6; D not certain. CDR3 size: 17 residues. Germline loops: CDR1 SGHAT, CDR2 FQNNGV. Trimming left V 1 base short and J 0 bases short, with 10 bases between. The DNA for the CDR3 is TGTGCCAGCAGCTTAGGTTCGGGTTACTCTGGGGCCAACGTCCTGACTTTC. Protein: CASSLGSGYSGANVLTF.

The chain joins TRBV19 to TRBJ2-2; 7 nucleotides agree with TRBD2. The CDR3 extends over 17 amino acids. Per the germline V gene, CDR1 is LNHDA and CDR2 is SQIVND (reference sequence). The J segment lost 0 bases and the V segment lost 3 bases, leaving 7 bases of the junction unmatched. The CDR3 is CASSILGRAANTGELFF. DNA of the CDR3: TGTGCCAGTAGTATTTTGGGGAGGGCCGCGAACACCGGGGAGCTGTTTTTT.

The rearrangement links TRBV5-4 to TRBJ1-1, with D possibly matching TRBD1 (6 bases). Deletions cut 2 bases from V and 1 base from J, with 9 bases between. The CDR3 spans 14 residues. Germline assignment: CDR1 SGHNT and CDR2 YYREEE (reference sequence). CDR3 region: CASSLRGWNTEAFF. CDR3 DNA sequence: TGTGCCAGCAGCTTAAGGGGGTGGAACACTGAAGCTTTCTTT.

The rearrangement uses TRBV30 and TRBJ1-5; D is perhaps TRBD1 (5 bases). Germline CDR1 reads GTSNPN; CDR2 reads SVGIG (reference sequence). This CDR3 has 18 amino acids. V lost 3 bases, J lost 0 bases, and 21 bases lay in between. In DNA form, the CDR3 reads TGTGCCTGGAGCCGAAGAATACAGGCCAGGGATAGCAATCAGCCCCAGCATTTT. Protein sequence: CAWSRRIQARDSNQPQHF.

This chain uses TRBV28 with TRBJ2-5, with D possibly being TRBD2 (5 bases). The CDR3 totals 13 residues. Looked up from germline, CDR1 is MDHEN and CDR2 is SYDVKM. The germline V and J ends were trimmed by 3 bases and 7 bases, with 12 bases remaining between them. CDR3 nucleotides: TGTGCCAGCAGTTTGAGCGGTTCAGGGACCCAGTACTTC. It encodes CASSLSGSGTQYF. Using reference TRBV28 and TRBJ2-5 for the parts outside the CDR3, the full variable domain is DVKVTQSSRYLVKRTGEKVFLECVQDMDHENMFWYRQDPGLGLRLIYFSYDVKMKEKGDIPEGYSVSREKKERFSLILESASTNQTSMYLCASSLSGSGTQYFGPGTRLLVL.

The gene calls are TRBV27 and TRBJ1-1, with D unresolved. V dropped 8 bases and J dropped 9 bases, with 28 bases sitting between them. The CDR3 is 16 residues long. Germline V gene data show CDR1 as MNHEY and CDR2 as SMNVEV (reference sequence). CDR3 amino acids: CASGNGKSAVDRQAFF. The CDR3, as DNA: TGTGCCAGCGGGAACGGGAAAAGCGCCGTGGACCGTCAAGCTTTCTTT.

The genes are TRBV5-1 and TRBJ2-7; the D gene could be TRBD1 or TRBD2 (5 bases each). V lost 0 bases, J lost 2 bases, and 12 bases lay in between. Germline V gene data show CDR1 as SGHRS and CDR2 as YFSETQ. This CDR3 contains 15 residues. In DNA, the CDR3 is TGCGCCAGCAGCTTGGCGGCAGGGACCACCTACGAGCAGTACTTC. It yields the protein CASSLAAGTTYEQYF.

The chain recombines TRBV14 with TRBJ1-5; D is unresolved. The CDR3 extends over 13 amino acids. Trimming stripped 1 base from V and 5 bases from J, with 6 bases between. Germline CDR1 SGHDN, CDR2 FVKESK. The CDR3 DNA reads as TGTGCCAGCAGCCAAGGCCTTTATCAGCCCCAGCATTTT. As protein: CASSQGLYQPQHF.

For this clone: Distinct nucleotide sequences in the sample also encode this CDR3. The chain links TRBV28 to TRBJ2-5, with TRBD2 matching 12 bases. CDR1 and CDR2 from the germline V gene are MDHEN and SYDVKM. Trimming removed 3 bases from V and 2 bases from J; junction bases left unmatched: 1. The CDR3 length is 15 residues. CDR3 protein: CASSLTSGGQETQYF. CDR3 bases: TGTGCCAGCAGTTTGACTAGCGGGGGTCAAGAGACCCAGTACTTC.

The chain employs TRBV28 and TRBJ1-5, with a weak D call TRBD1 (6 bases). CDR1 is MDHEN, CDR2 SYDVKM, per germline. Deletions cut 6 bases from V and 11 bases from J, with 23 bases between. CDR3 length: 15 residues. As DNA, the CDR3 is TGTGCCAGCAGCTCGCCCCAGGGGTTGGGAGTAGCCCAGCATTTT. Its translation: CASSSPQGLGVAQHF.

This clone is a singleton in its sample. This sequence joins TRBV7-9 and TRBJ2-1, with 16 bases that match TRBD2. The V gene end was trimmed by 5 bases and the J gene end by 10 bases; junction bases not matched to a gene: 5. This CDR3 contains 15 residues. The germline CDR1 and CDR2 sequences are SEHNR and FQNEAQ (reference sequence). In nucleotides, the CDR3 is TGTGCCAGCAGCCCCGGGACTAGCGGGAGGGCCGAGCAGTTCTTC. This sequence encodes CASSPGTSGRAEQFF.

This sequence joins TRBV30 and TRBJ2-2, with D perhaps matching TRBD1 (5 bases). This CDR3 has 17 amino acids. V was pared by 4 bases and J by 1 base, with 19 bases between. Germline CDR1 and CDR2: GTSNPN and SVGIG (reference sequence). The CDR3 here is CAWNRGRVGRNTGELFF. The CDR3 DNA reads TGTGCCTGGAATCGCGGCAGGGTGGGAAGGAACACCGGGGAGCTGTTTTTT.

The J gene is TRBJ1-5, the V gene TRBV27, with D unresolved. Germline assignment: CDR1 MNHEY and CDR2 SMNVEV (reference sequence). The CDR3 is made up of 14 amino acids. Trimming stripped 3 bases from V and 7 bases from J, with 13 bases between. CDR3 DNA sequence: TGTGCCAGCAGTTTTGGAGGATCGGGACAGCCCCAGCATTTT. Residues: CASSFGGSGQPQHF.

The rearrangement links TRBV11-2 to TRBJ2-2; D uncertain. CDR3 length: 13 residues. Per germline, CDR1 SGHAT and CDR2 FQNNGV. Trimming took 3 bases from V and 4 from J, leaving 6 bases between them. In nucleotides, the CDR3 is TGTGCCAGCAGCTTCGAGGTCACCGGGGAGCTGTTTTTT. The encoded protein is CASSFEVTGELFF.

V is TRBV5-6 and J is TRBJ1-5; no clear D gene. The CDR3 is made up of 12 amino acids. The V and J ends lost 4 bases and 9 bases respectively, with 11 bases between them. Germline loops: CDR1 SGHDT, CDR2 YYEEEE. CDR3 sequence (DNA): TGTGCCAGCAGCGTGTCAGAGGGGCCCCAGCATTTT. This translates into CASSVSEGPQHF.

J is TRBJ2-3 and V is TRBV7-3, with TRBD2 matching 7 bases. Germline V gives CDR1 SGHTA, CDR2 FQGTGA. Trimming took 3 bases from V and 2 from J; bases not matched to a gene: 5. The CDR3 spans 15 residues. The CDR3 DNA follows: TGTGCCAGCAGCTTGGGGAGGGCTTTCACAGATACGCAGTATTTT. Encoded protein: CASSLGRAFTDTQYF.

The table lists this clone with a few counts. The gene calls are TRBV19 and TRBJ2-3, with 7 nucleotides matching TRBD2. Germline V gene sequence: CDR1 LNHDA, CDR2 SQIVND (reference sequence). The CDR3 sequence is 16 residues long. V lost 5 bases to trimming and J lost 2 bases; unmatched junction nucleotides: 10. As DNA, the CDR3 is TGTGCCAGTAGTCCCGGGACTACTCATGCCACAGATACGCAGTATTTT. The encoded protein is CASSPGTTHATDTQYF.

The chain has TRBV5-5 and TRBJ2-3; D remains unclear. Trimming took 2 bases from V and 6 from J, leaving 10 bases between them. This CDR3 has 13 residues. Looked up from germline, CDR1 is SGHKS and CDR2 is YYEKEE (reference sequence). CDR3 protein: CASSFDITDTQYF. The CDR3 coding sequence is TGTGCCAGCAGCTTCGATATCACGGATACGCAGTATTTT.

This clone was found a few times. Other DNA sequences in this sample translate to the same CDR3. The genes are TRBV7-9 and TRBJ1-2; D remains unclear. Trimming pared 3 bases from V and 0 bases from J, leaving 5 bases between. The germline V gene has CDR1 SEHNR and CDR2 FQNEAQ (reference sequence). This CDR3 comprises 13 residues. The CDR3 reads CASSFGANYGYTF. CDR3 coding DNA: TGTGCCAGCAGCTTCGGGGCTAACTATGGCTACACCTTC.

This chain connects TRBV9 to TRBJ2-3; perhaps TRBD2 as D (6 bases). This CDR3 is built from 19 residues. The ends were cut back, 4 bases at V and 0 bases at J, with 24 bases in the middle. Per the germline V gene, CDR1 is SGDLS and CDR2 is YYNGEE. Written as DNA, the CDR3 is TGTGCCAGCAGCAAACTAGGTCGGAATAGCGGATCTAGCACAGATACGCAGTATTTT. Translation gives CASSKLGRNSGSSTDTQYF.